Following are 21 T cell receptor beta chains from one sample sequenced in a study of cytotoxic CD8 clonotypes in ibrutinib-treated CLL. This table comes from immunoSEQ multiplex PCR, and its TCRdb copy is limited to in-frame clones, with some not included. The sample holds fewer than 85,000 clones, 79% seen once. Source: PBMCs, taken after 12 months of ibrutinib treatment. The receptors shown here come from a human donor with chronic lymphocytic leukemia.

V and J are TRBV4-3 and TRBJ2-7, with TRBD1 identical over 8 bases. CDR1 and CDR2 from the germline V gene are LGHNA and YSLEER. The CDR3 loop spans 14 amino acids. V lost 4 bases, J lost 4 bases, and 6 bases stayed unmatched. CDR3 region: CASSPRTGSYEQYF. CDR3 nucleotide sequence: TGCGCCAGCAGCCCAAGGACAGGGAGTTACGAGCAGTACTTC.

This clone has more than one count but fewer than ten. V gene TRBV21-1 combines with J gene TRBJ1-1. TRBV21-1 is an annotated pseudogene. The CDR3 consists of 17 residues. CDR3 coding DNA: TGTGCCAGCACCCCCGGGGGAAATCACAAACATCGGCCTGAAGCTTTCTTT. Translation gives CASTPGGNHKHRPEAFF.

The chain links TRBV19 to TRBJ1-2; D remains ambiguous. The V gene lost 4 bases and the J gene lost 4 bases, with 13 bases spanning the gap. This CDR3 contains 14 residues. Looked up from germline, CDR1 is LNHDA and CDR2 is SQIVND (reference sequence). CDR3 nucleotide sequence: TGTGCCAGTAGTACCCCTGGGCGGGGCTATGGCTACACCTTC. Translating gives CASSTPGRGYGYTF. Drawing the rest from reference TRBV19 and TRBJ1-2, the complete variable domain is DGGITQSPKYLFRKEGQNVTLSCEQNLNHDAMYWYRQDPGQGLRLIYYSQIVNDFQKGDIAEGYSVSREKKESFPLTVTSAQKNPTAFYLCASSTPGRGYGYTFGSGTRLTVV.

This clone rates as medium-sized. The CDR3 DNA reads as TGTGCCAGCACGGGACAGCGGTATAGCAATCAGCCCCAGCATTTT. Amino acid sequence: CASTGQRYSNQPQHF. The chain has TRBV19 and TRBJ1-5, with 7 bases identical to TRBD1. Looked up from germline, CDR1 is LNHDA and CDR2 is SQIVND (reference sequence). Trimming removed 9 bases from V and 0 bases from J; junction bases left unmatched: 8. The CDR3 spans 15 residues. The full variable domain, with the rest looked up from reference TRBV19 and TRBJ1-5, is DGGITQSPKYLFRKEGQNVTLSCEQNLNHDAMYWYRQDPGQGLRLIYYSQIVNDFQKGDIAEGYSVSREKKESFPLTVTSAQKNPTAFYLCASTGQRYSNQPQHFGDGTRLSIL.

V is TRBV2 and J is TRBJ2-5, with 9 positions matching TRBD1. V was pared by 6 bases and J by 5 bases, with 7 bases of the junction left unmatched. The CDR3 sequence is 14 residues long. In germline, CDR1 is SNHLY, CDR2 FYNNEI. The CDR3 reads CASRAGQGTETQYF. DNA for the CDR3: TGTGCCAGCAGGGCGGGACAGGGTACGGAGACCCAGTACTTC.

This clone counts as medium-sized. For the CDR3, the DNA is TGTGCCAGCAGCTCGCGGGGTACGCAGTATTTT. Translation gives CASSSRGTQYF. V gene TRBV7-2 combines with J gene TRBJ2-3, with D perhaps matching TRBD2 (6 bases). V lost 4 bases, J lost 8 bases, and 7 bases lay in between. Germline CDR1 reads SGHTA; CDR2 reads FQGNSA. This CDR3 region has 11 residues.

The rearrangement joins TRBV5-1 to TRBJ1-2; D remains ambiguous. V dropped 0 bases and J dropped 0 bases, with 12 bases sitting between them. This CDR3 spans 16 amino acids. Germline V gives CDR1 SGHRS, CDR2 YFSETQ. The DNA of the CDR3 is TGCGCCAGCAGCTTGGGGGGAAGGGCCTCTAACTATGGCTACACCTTC. Protein: CASSLGGRASNYGYTF.

The rearrangement uses TRBV30 and TRBJ1-1; perhaps TRBD1 as D (5 bases). Germline V gene lookup returns CDR1 GTSNPN and CDR2 SVGIG (reference sequence). V lost 3 bases and J lost 5, with 13 bases in between. This CDR3 region has 13 residues. The CDR3 coding sequence is TGTGCCTGGAGCCCTGCGGGGGAGACTGAAGCTTTCTTT. It encodes CAWSPAGETEAFF.

Here the CDR3 DNA reads TGTGCCTGGAGCCGAGGGGACACTGAAGCTTTCTTT. Translating gives CAWSRGDTEAFF. The rearrangement joins TRBV30 to TRBJ1-1, with D perhaps TRBD1 (5 bases). CDR1 GTSNPN and CDR2 SVGIG come from the germline V gene (reference sequence). The CDR3 totals 12 residues. The germline V and J ends were trimmed by 3 bases and 3 bases, with 8 bases remaining between them.

The CDR3 DNA reads TGTGCCAGCAGCCCAGGGACAGGGTTGACCGGGGAGCTGTTTTTT. Translated, it gives CASSPGTGLTGELFF. The chain employs TRBV7-9 and TRBJ2-2, with TRBD1 matching over 9 bases. V shed 5 bases and J 5 bases; nucleotides not matched to a gene: 6. Germline CDR1 SEHNR, CDR2 FQNEAQ (reference sequence). This CDR3 region has 15 residues.

J is TRBJ2-7 and V is TRBV18; 10 bases are a match to TRBD1. V shed 5 bases and J 4 bases; nucleotides not matched to a gene: 8. This CDR3 spans 15 amino acids. Germline V gene data show CDR1 as KGHSH and CDR2 as LQKENI. CDR3 DNA: TGTGCCAGCTCATCGCCCGGGACAGGGGCTTACGAGCAGTACTTC. Encoded protein: CASSSPGTGAYEQYF.

The rearrangement uses TRBV5-1 and TRBJ2-3, with a possible D match to TRBD1 (5 bases). The germline V gene encodes CDR1 SGHRS and CDR2 YFSETQ. The germline V and J ends were trimmed by 0 bases and 0 bases, with 8 bases remaining between them. The CDR3 sequence is 15 residues long. This CDR3 reads CASSLVGPSTDTQYF. CDR3 DNA sequence: TGCGCCAGCAGCTTGGTGGGGCCTAGCACAGATACGCAGTATTTT.

The V and J genes are TRBV7-3 and TRBJ2-2, with 8 positions matching TRBD2. The CDR3 is 15 residues long. The germline V gene has CDR1 SGHTA and CDR2 FQGTGA. V shed 5 bases and J 1 base; nucleotides not matched to a gene: 3. CDR3 sequence: CASSPGGMNTGELFF. CDR3 in DNA: TGTGCCAGCAGCCCGGGGGGGATGAACACCGGGGAGCTGTTTTTT.

This sequence joins TRBV6-6 and TRBJ2-1, with TRBD2 identical over 8 bases. The CDR3 length is 16 residues. CDR1 is MNHNY and CDR2 is SVGAGI in the germline V gene (reference sequence). V lost 5 bases, J lost 9 bases, and 15 bases stayed unmatched. CDR3 in amino acids: CASSGPPRTSPGEQFF. CDR3 coding DNA: TGTGCCAGCAGTGGACCGCCGAGGACTAGCCCGGGTGAGCAGTTCTTC.

The chain links TRBV27 to TRBJ2-2, with 7 positions matching TRBD2. Trimming took 7 bases from V and 3 from J; bases not matched to a gene: 8. Germline V gives CDR1 MNHEY, CDR2 SMNVEV (reference sequence). The CDR3 runs to 15 residues. CDR3 sequence reads: CASTPKGGYTGELFF. The CDR3, as DNA: TGTGCCAGCACCCCCAAGGGAGGGTACACCGGGGAGCTGTTTTTT.

The chain links TRBV15 to TRBJ2-7; the match to TRBD1 covers 11 bases. Trimming took 1 base from V and 3 from J; bases not matched to a gene: 2. This CDR3 has 15 amino acids. CDR1 and CDR2 (germline): LNHNV, YYDKDF (reference sequence). CDR3 bases: TGTGCCACCAGCAGAGGGACAGGGGGCTTCTACGAGCAGTACTTC. Its protein is CATSRGTGGFYEQYF.

V gene TRBV6-1 combines with J gene TRBJ2-5; TRBD2 matches 7 bases. V shed 1 base, J shed 5 bases, and the junction held 1 base outside the gene matches. Germline V CDR1 and CDR2: MNHNS, SASEGT. The CDR3 totals 13 residues. CDR3 residues: CASSEGREETQYF. CDR3 coding DNA: TGTGCCAGCAGTGAAGGGCGGGAGGAGACCCAGTACTTC.

This clone was picked up a small number of times. The genes are TRBV6-5 and TRBJ2-3; D possibly uses TRBD1 or TRBD2 (6 bases each). In germline, CDR1 is MNHEY, CDR2 SVGAGI. The CDR3 has 14 residues. The V end lost 4 bases, the J end lost 4 bases, and 12 bases lay between the germline ends. The chain's CDR3 is CASSSRGQADTQYF. The CDR3 nucleotides are TGTGCCAGCAGTTCACGGGGGCAAGCAGATACGCAGTATTTT.

This chain joins TRBV7-9 and TRBJ1-1, with D hard to call. CDR3 size: 15 residues. CDR1 and CDR2 from the germline V gene are SEHNR and FQNEAQ (reference sequence). With 1 base removed from V and 6 bases from J, the gap between germline ends came to 15 bases. CDR3 nucleotide sequence: TGTGCCAGCAGCTTAGGAGTCGGACTACGGGCTGAAGCTTTCTTT. Translating it yields CASSLGVGLRAEAFF.

The chain joins TRBV7-8 to TRBJ2-2, with 8 bases matching TRBD2. The CDR3 is made up of 15 amino acids. Germline V gene lookup returns CDR1 SGHVS and CDR2 FQNEAQ. V trimming: 5 bases; J trimming: 0 bases; junction bases outside the gene matches: 2. CDR3 in amino acids: CASSTGGANTGELFF. The CDR3 DNA is TGTGCCAGCAGCACCGGGGGGGCGAACACCGGGGAGCTGTTTTTT.

The rearrangement links TRBV10-2 to TRBJ2-7; no clear D gene. V lost 0 bases and J 0 bases, leaving 9 bases between the germline ends. CDR1 is WSHSY, CDR2 SAAADI, per germline. This CDR3 has 15 amino acids. Here the CDR3 DNA reads TGCGCCAGCAGTGAGTCGGGCGATCACTCCTACGAGCAGTACTTC. Protein product: CASSESGDHSYEQYF.